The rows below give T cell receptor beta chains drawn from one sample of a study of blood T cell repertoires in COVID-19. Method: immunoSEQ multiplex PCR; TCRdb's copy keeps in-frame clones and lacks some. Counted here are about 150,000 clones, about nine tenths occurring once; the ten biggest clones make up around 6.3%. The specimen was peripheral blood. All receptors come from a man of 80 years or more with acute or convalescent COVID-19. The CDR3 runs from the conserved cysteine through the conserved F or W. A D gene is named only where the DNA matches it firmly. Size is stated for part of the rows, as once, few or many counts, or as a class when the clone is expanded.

CDR3: CASSQVRTGTEAFF
DNA: TGTGCCAGCAGCCAAGTACGGACAGGGACTGAAGCTTTCTTT
J: TRBJ1-1
size: once
V: TRBV14
length: 14
D: TRBD1

CDR3: CASSRDRGYQPQHF
DNA: TGTGCCAGCAGCCGAGACAGGGGCTATCAGCCCCAGCATTTT
J: TRBJ1-5
size: -
V: TRBV7-8
length: 14
D: TRBD1

CDR3: CASSRGLAGTTGVEQYF
DNA: TGTGCCAGCAGCCGCGGACTAGCGGGTACCACGGGGGTCGAGCAGTACTTC
J: TRBJ2-7
size: -
V: TRBV5-4
length: 17
D: TRBD2

CDR3: CASSDPGTSGSYNEQFF
DNA: TGTGCCAGCAGTGATCCGGGGACTAGCGGGAGCTACAATGAGCAGTTCTTC
J: TRBJ2-1
size: -
V: TRBV2
length: 17
D: TRBD2

CDR3: CASTYGQGAYYGYTF
DNA: TGTGCCAGCACTTACGGACAGGGGGCATACTATGGCTACACCTTC
J: TRBJ1-2
size: -
V: TRBV6-5
length: 15
D: TRBD1

CDR3: CASSARGGQPQHF
DNA: TGTGCCAGCAGTGCGAGGGGGGGCCAGCCCCAGCATTTT
J: TRBJ1-5
size: -
V: TRBV12-3/TRBV12-4
length: 13
D: -

CDR3: CASSPRQGWNTEAFF
DNA: TGTGCCAGCAGCCCTCGACAGGGCTGGAACACTGAAGCTTTCTTT
J: TRBJ1-1
size: -
V: TRBV7-9
length: 15
D: TRBD1

CDR3: CASSFRGVDYNEQFF
DNA: TGTGCCAGCAGTTTCCGCGGGGTCGATTACAATGAGCAGTTCTTC
J: TRBJ2-1
size: -
V: TRBV28
length: 15
D: -

CDR3: CASSPLASGTDTQYF
DNA: TGCGCCAGCAGCCCCCTAGCTAGCGGGACAGATACGCAGTATTTT
J: TRBJ2-3
size: few
V: TRBV5-1
length: 15
D: TRBD2

CDR3: CASSLVPSVGETQYF
DNA: TGTGCCAGCAGCTTAGTGCCCAGCGTCGGGGAGACCCAGTACTTC
J: TRBJ2-5
size: -
V: TRBV7-2
length: 15
D: -

CDR3: CASSRSGGASYEQYF
DNA: TGTGCCAGTAGCCGCAGCGGGGGCGCGTCCTACGAGCAGTACTTC
J: TRBJ2-7
size: -
V: TRBV19
length: 15
D: TRBD2

CDR3: CASSHSRHEQRAVAGNTIYF
DNA: TGTGCCAGCAGCCACTCTCGTCACGAACAGAGGGCGGTGGCTGGAAACACCATATATTTT
J: TRBJ1-3
size: -
V: TRBV6-2/TRBV6-3
length: 20
D: -

CDR3: CASSGGPQALGETQYF
DNA: TGTGCCAGCAGCGGGGGCCCACAGGCACTCGGGGAGACCCAGTACTTC
J: TRBJ2-5
size: -
V: TRBV5-4
length: 16
D: -

CDR3: CASSRQANYGYTF
DNA: TGCGCCAGCAGTCGACAGGCTAACTATGGCTACACCTTC
J: TRBJ1-2
size: -
V: TRBV10-1
length: 13
D: -

CDR3: CASSFLGANVLTF
DNA: TGTGCCAGCAGTTTCCTCGGGGCCAACGTCCTGACTTTC
J: TRBJ2-6
size: -
V: TRBV12-3/TRBV12-4
length: 13
D: -

CDR3: CASRGGAMPRGISNQPQHF
DNA: TGTGCCAGCAGGGGGGGAGCGATGCCCCGGGGTATCAGCAATCAGCCCCAGCATTTT
J: TRBJ1-5
size: -
V: TRBV27
length: 19
D: -

CDR3: CASKETGDGYTF
DNA: TGTGCCAGCAAGGAAACAGGGGATGGCTACACCTTC
J: TRBJ1-2
size: once
V: TRBV2
length: 12
D: TRBD1

CDR3: CASSLGDGAAYNEQFF
DNA: TGTGCCAGCAGCTTAGGTGATGGGGCAGCCTACAATGAGCAGTTCTTC
J: TRBJ2-1
size: -
V: TRBV7-9
length: 16
D: -

CDR3: CASSLGQGSTYEQYF
DNA: TGCGCCAGCAGCTTGGGTCAGGGTTCGACCTACGAGCAGTACTTC
J: TRBJ2-7
size: few
V: TRBV5-1
length: 15
D: -

CDR3: CASSRGLAGGETQYF
DNA: TGTGCCAGCAGCCGCGGACTAGCGGGGGGAGAGACCCAGTACTTC
J: TRBJ2-5
size: -
V: TRBV7-9
length: 15
D: TRBD2

CDR3: CSYRDTEAFF
DNA: TGCAGTTACAGGGACACTGAAGCTTTCTTT
J: TRBJ1-1
size: -
V: TRBV20-1
length: 10
D: -

CDR3: CASSLQLNTGELFF
DNA: TGTGCCAGCAGCTTACAACTGAACACCGGGGAGCTGTTTTTT
J: TRBJ2-2
size: -
V: TRBV11-2
length: 14
D: -

CDR3: CASSSGGLGEKLFF
DNA: TGTGCCAGCAGTTCGGGGGGGCTAGGTGAAAAACTGTTTTTT
J: TRBJ1-4
size: -
V: TRBV6-6
length: 14
D: -

CDR3: CASSPKTGDNQPQHF
DNA: TGTGCCAGCTCACCTAAGACAGGCGATAATCAGCCCCAGCATTTT
J: TRBJ1-5
size: -
V: TRBV18
length: 15
D: -